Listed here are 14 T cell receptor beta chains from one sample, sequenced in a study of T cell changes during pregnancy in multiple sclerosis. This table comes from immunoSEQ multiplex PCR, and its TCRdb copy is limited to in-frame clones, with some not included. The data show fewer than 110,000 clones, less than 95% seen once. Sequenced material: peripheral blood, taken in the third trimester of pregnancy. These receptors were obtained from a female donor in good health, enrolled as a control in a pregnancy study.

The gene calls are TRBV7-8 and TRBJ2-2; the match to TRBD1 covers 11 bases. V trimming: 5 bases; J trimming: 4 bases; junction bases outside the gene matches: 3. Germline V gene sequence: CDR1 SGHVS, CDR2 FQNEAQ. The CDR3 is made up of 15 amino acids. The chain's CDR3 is CASSQGTGGTGELFF. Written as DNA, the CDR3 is TGTGCCAGCAGCCAAGGGACAGGGGGCACCGGGGAGCTGTTTTTT.

The CDR3 region has the DNA TGTGCCATCAGTAAGGGGGTGGAAGAGACCCAGTACTTC. Residues: CAISKGVEETQYF. The chain carries TRBV10-3 and TRBJ2-5, with D possibly being TRBD1 (6 bases). Germline-derived CDR1 and CDR2 are ENHRY and SYGVKD. The CDR3 is 13 amino acids. V dropped 5 bases and J dropped 3 bases, with 10 bases sitting between them.

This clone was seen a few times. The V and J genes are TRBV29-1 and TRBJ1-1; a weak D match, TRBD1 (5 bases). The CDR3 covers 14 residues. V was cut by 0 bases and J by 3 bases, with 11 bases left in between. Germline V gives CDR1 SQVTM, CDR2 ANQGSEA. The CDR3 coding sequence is TGCAGCGTTGAAGACCAAGGAGGGGACACTGAAGCTTTCTTT. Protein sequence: CSVEDQGGDTEAFF.

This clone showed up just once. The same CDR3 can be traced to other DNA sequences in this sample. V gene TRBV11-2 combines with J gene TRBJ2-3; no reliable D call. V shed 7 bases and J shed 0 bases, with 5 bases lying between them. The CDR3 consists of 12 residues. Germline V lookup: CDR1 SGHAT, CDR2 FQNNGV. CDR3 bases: TGTGCCAGCACCCCAAGCACAGATACGCAGTATTTT. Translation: CASTPSTDTQYF. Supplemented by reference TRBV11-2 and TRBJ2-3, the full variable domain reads EAGVAQSPRYKIIEKRQSVAFWCNPISGHATLYWYQQILGQGPKLLIQFQNNGVVDDSQLPKDRFSAERLKGVDSTLKIQPAKLEDSAVYLCASTPSTDTQYFGPGTRLTVL.

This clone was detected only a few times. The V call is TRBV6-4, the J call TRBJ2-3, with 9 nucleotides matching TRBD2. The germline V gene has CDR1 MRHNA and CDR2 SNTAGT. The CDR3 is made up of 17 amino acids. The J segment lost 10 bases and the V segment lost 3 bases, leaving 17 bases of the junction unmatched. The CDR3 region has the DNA TGTGCCAGCAGTGAGGGGAGCGGGGGGTATGCGGCCGAAGCGCAGTATTTT. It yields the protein CASSEGSGGYAAEAQYF.

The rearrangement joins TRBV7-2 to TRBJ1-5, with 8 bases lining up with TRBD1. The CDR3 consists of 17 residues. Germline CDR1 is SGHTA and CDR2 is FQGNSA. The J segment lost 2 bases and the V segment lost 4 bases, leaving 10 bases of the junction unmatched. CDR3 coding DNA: TGTGCCAGCAGCTACTTCCAGGGGGCGGGGGGCAATCAGCCCCAGCATTTT. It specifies CASSYFQGAGGNQPQHF.

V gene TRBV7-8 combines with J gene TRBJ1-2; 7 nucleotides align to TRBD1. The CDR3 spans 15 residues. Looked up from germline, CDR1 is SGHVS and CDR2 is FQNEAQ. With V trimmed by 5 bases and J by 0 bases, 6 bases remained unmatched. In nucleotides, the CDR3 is TGTGCCAGCAGCCGGGACAGAATACCTAACTATGGCTACACCTTC. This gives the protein CASSRDRIPNYGYTF.

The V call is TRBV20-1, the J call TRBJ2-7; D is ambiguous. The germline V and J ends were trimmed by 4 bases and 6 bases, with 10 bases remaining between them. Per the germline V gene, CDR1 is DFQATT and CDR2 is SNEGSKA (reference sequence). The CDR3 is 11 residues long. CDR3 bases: TGCAGTGCTACTCTCCTCGGCGAGCAGTACTTC. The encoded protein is CSATLLGEQYF.

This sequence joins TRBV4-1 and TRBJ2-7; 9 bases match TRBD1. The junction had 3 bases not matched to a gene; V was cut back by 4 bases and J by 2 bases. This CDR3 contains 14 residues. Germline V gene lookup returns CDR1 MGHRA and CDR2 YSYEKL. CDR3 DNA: TGCGCCAGCAGCCGAGACAGGGGGGCCTACGAGCAGTACTTC. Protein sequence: CASSRDRGAYEQYF.

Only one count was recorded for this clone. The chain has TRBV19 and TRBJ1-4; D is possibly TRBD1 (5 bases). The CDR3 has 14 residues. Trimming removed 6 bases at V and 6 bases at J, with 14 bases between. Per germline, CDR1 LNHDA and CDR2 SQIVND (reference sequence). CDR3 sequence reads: CASSLGGGDEKLFF. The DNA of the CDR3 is TGTGCCAGTAGCCTGGGGGGGGGAGATGAAAAACTGTTTTTT.

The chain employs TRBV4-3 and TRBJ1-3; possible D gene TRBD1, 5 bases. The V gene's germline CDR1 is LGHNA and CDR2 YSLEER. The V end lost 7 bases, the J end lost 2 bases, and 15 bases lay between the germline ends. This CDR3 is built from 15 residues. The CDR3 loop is CASTTGGGPGNTIYF. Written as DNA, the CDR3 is TGCGCCAGCACCACGGGGGGGGGACCTGGAAACACCATATATTTT.

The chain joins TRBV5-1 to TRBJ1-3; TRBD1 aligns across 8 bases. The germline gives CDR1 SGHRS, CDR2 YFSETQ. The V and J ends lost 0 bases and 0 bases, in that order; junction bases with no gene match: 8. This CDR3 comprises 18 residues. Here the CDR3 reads CASSLDLQGALSGNTIYF. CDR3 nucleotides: TGCGCCAGCAGCTTGGATTTGCAGGGGGCCCTCTCTGGAAACACCATATATTTT.

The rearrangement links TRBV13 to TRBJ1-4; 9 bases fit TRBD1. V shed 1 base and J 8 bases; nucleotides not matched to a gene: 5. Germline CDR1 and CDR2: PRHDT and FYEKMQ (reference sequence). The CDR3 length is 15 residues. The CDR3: CASSLEGQGGEKLFF. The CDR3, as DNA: TGTGCCAGCAGCTTAGAGGGACAGGGAGGGGAAAAACTGTTTTTT.

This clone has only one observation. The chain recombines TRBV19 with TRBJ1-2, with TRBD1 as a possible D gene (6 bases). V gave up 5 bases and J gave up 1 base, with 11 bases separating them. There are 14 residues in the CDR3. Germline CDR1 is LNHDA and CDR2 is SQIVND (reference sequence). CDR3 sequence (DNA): TGTGCCAGTAGTCCGGACAGTCTTAACTATGGCTACACCTTC. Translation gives CASSPDSLNYGYTF.